Below are 19 T cell receptor beta chains sequenced from a single sample in a study of T cells expressing NK-cell markers. TCRdb reworked the 5' RACE reads into one entry per CDR3 protein, no DNA. Its table records hundreds of thousands of distinct CDR3 sequences. Sample: blood T cells: a sorted CD56 or NKG2C T cell subset, CD4+ or CD8+ T cells, or bulk PBMC T cells (not recorded which). The receptors originated from a man between 18 and 35 years old in good health.

The genes are TRBV27 and TRBJ2-1; no DNA is available, so the TRBD2 call from TCRdb remains unchecked. This CDR3 contains 15 residues. The V gene's germline CDR1 is MNHEY and CDR2 SMNVEV (reference sequence). CDR3 loop: CASSLLAGRKYEQFF.

The chain couples TRBV5-1 to TRBJ2-1; TCRdb returns TRBD1, unconfirmable since there is no DNA. CDR1 is SGHRS, CDR2 YFSETQ, per germline. CDR3 length: 16 residues. This CDR3 is CASSALYGRRGDEQFF.

V gene TRBV24-1 combines with J gene TRBJ1-4. The CDR3 totals 12 residues. Germline values: CDR1 KGHDR, CDR2 SFDVKD. This chain's CDR3 is CATSDLAGKLFF.

The rearrangement uses TRBV6-2 or TRBV6-3 and TRBJ2-3; TCRdb names TRBD2, which stays unverified in the absence of DNA. There are 17 residues in the CDR3. CDR1 and CDR2 from the germline V gene are MNHEY and SVGEGT. The CDR3 sequence is CASSYWTSGQQRNTQYF.

The V call is TRBV7-3, the J call TRBJ2-7; the D call from TCRdb, TRBD2, cannot be confirmed without DNA. This CDR3 is built from 13 residues. CDR1 and CDR2 (germline): SGHTA, FQGTGA. The CDR3 reads CASSLWREDEQYF.

The chain carries TRBV5-1 and TRBJ1-2; absent DNA, TCRdb's TRBD1 call cannot be checked. The CDR3 extends over 15 amino acids. Germline loops: CDR1 SGHRS, CDR2 YFSETQ. The CDR3: CASRTTPDREYGYTF.

V gene TRBV2 combines with J gene TRBJ2-7; TCRdb outputs TRBD1, but without DNA this stays unchecked. Looked up from germline, CDR1 is SNHLY and CDR2 is FYNNEI. There are 14 residues in the CDR3. The CDR3 loop is CASRGGTLTYEQYF.

CDR3 region: CASSWSGGTEAFF. The rearrangement links TRBV6-1 to TRBJ1-1. The V gene's germline CDR1 is MNHNS and CDR2 SASEGT. The CDR3 consists of 13 residues.

The chain employs TRBV12-3 or TRBV12-4 and TRBJ2-7; the TCRdb call, TRBD1, lacks DNA for checking. The CDR3 is 12 residues long. The CDR3 is CASRTTDREQYF.

The chain carries TRBV7-2 and TRBJ1-1; without DNA, the TCRdb call of TRBD1 cannot be checked. There are 15 residues in the CDR3. Per the germline V gene, CDR1 is SGHTA and CDR2 is FQGNSA. The CDR3 is CASSLGGTVNTEAFF.

The chain carries TRBV29-1 and TRBJ2-1; with no DNA, the TCRdb D assignment of TRBD2 cannot be verified. The CDR3 length is 16 residues. In germline, CDR1 is SQVTM, CDR2 ANQGSEA. CDR3 protein: CSVEGGQGGYYNEQFF.

The chain combines TRBV12-3 or TRBV12-4 with TRBJ2-3. The CDR3 extends over 12 amino acids. CDR3 amino acids: CASSGDTDTQYF.

The chain recombines TRBV20-1 with TRBJ1-2; TCRdb's D call of TRBD1 is untestable without DNA. The CDR3 runs to 22 residues. The germline V gene has CDR1 DFQATT and CDR2 SNEGSKA (reference sequence). The CDR3 sequence is CSARDPVNARGLPSGGNYGYTF.

The rearrangement joins TRBV7-9 to TRBJ2-1; TCRdb calls TRBD1, which cannot be checked without DNA. Germline assignment: CDR1 SEHNR and CDR2 FQNEAQ (reference sequence). The CDR3 covers 16 residues. This chain's CDR3 is CASSRLADGGPNEQFF.

The chain links TRBV4-1 to TRBJ1-5; no DNA is available, so the TRBD1 call from TCRdb remains unchecked. Germline V lookup: CDR1 MGHRA, CDR2 YSYEKL. CDR3 length equals 17 residues. The chain's CDR3 is CASSQVGGAPGNQPQHF.

The rearrangement links TRBV5-1 to TRBJ2-3; TCRdb proposes TRBD2, but this gene call is untestable without DNA. The germline gives CDR1 SGHRS, CDR2 YFSETQ. This CDR3 comprises 14 residues. The CDR3: CASTPRAGTDTQYF.

V gene TRBV7-2 combines with J gene TRBJ2-7. This CDR3 is built from 14 residues. Germline assignment: CDR1 SGHTA and CDR2 FQGNSA. The CDR3 sequence is CASSSPGANDEQYF.

This chain joins TRBV25-1 and TRBJ2-1. Germline V gene lookup returns CDR1 MGHDK and CDR2 SYGVNS. The CDR3 is 12 residues long. The CDR3 spells CASSGDYNEQFF.

The V and J genes are TRBV14 and TRBJ2-5. The CDR3 loop spans 12 amino acids. Germline V gene sequence: CDR1 SGHDN, CDR2 FVKESK. CDR3 loop: CASRQAGETQYF.